A single sample gave rise to the 18 T cell receptor beta chains below, sequenced in a study of cytotoxic CD8 clonotypes in ibrutinib-treated CLL. Profiling relied on immunoSEQ multiplex PCR, and the TCRdb table lists in-frame clones only, not all of them. Of around 30,000 clones in the sample, less than 60% were seen once. The sequencing used PBMCs, collected before ibrutinib treatment. The receptors were gathered from a human donor with chronic lymphocytic leukemia.

There are many counts of this clone. This chain joins TRBV10-3 and TRBJ2-5; D possibly corresponds to TRBD1 (6 bases). Germline CDR1 reads ENHRY; CDR2 reads SYGVKD. With 6 bases removed from V and 1 base from J, the gap between germline ends came to 12 bases. The length of the CDR3 is 14 residues. The CDR3 sequence is CAISQTGAQETQYF. DNA of the CDR3: TGTGCCATCAGCCAGACAGGTGCCCAAGAGACCCAGTACTTC.

A few counts support this clone. The chain combines TRBV18 with TRBJ1-2; D unclear. Germline CDR1 is KGHSH and CDR2 is LQKENI. Trimming cost V 0 bases and J 8 bases, with 10 bases left between them. This CDR3 has 13 residues. The DNA of the CDR3 is TGTGCCAGCTCACCACCCTCAATCTCGGGCTACACCTTC. Translation gives CASSPPSISGYTF.

This chain links TRBV11-2 with TRBJ2-1; D is unclear. V lost 3 bases to trimming and J lost 6 bases, with 9 bases between them. From germline, CDR1 is SGHAT and CDR2 FQNNGV. The CDR3 loop spans 13 amino acids. The DNA of the CDR3 is TGTGCCAGCAGCTTCTTTACCCTCAATGAGCAGTTCTTC. Translation gives CASSFFTLNEQFF.

The chain combines TRBV10-2 with TRBJ2-1, with a possible D match to TRBD2 (6 bases). CDR1 and CDR2 (germline): WSHSY, SAAADI. The CDR3 sequence is 13 residues long. Between the trimmed V and J ends, which lost 5 bases and 8 bases, there was a span of 13 bases. The CDR3 protein is CASSSWGDDEQFF. The CDR3, as DNA: TGCGCCAGCAGTTCTTGGGGGGACGATGAGCAGTTCTTC.

Only one count was recorded for this clone. CDR3 loop: CASSVEGGSHEQYF. CDR3 nucleotides: TGTGCCAGCAGTGTGGAGGGGGGGTCCCACGAGCAGTACTTC. The genes are TRBV6-1 and TRBJ2-7; perhaps TRBD2 as D (7 bases). Germline CDR1 reads MNHNS; CDR2 reads SASEGT. The CDR3 length is 14 residues. V was trimmed by 4 bases and J by 5 bases, leaving 15 bases between them.

The chain has TRBV10-3 and TRBJ2-3, with a weak D call TRBD1 (5 bases). Germline V gene lookup returns CDR1 ENHRY and CDR2 SYGVKD. V dropped 3 bases and J dropped 1 base, with 8 bases sitting between them. CDR3 length equals 14 residues. CDR3 protein: CAISEAQGTDTQYF. DNA of the CDR3: TGTGCCATCAGTGAAGCACAGGGCACAGATACGCAGTATTTT.

The chain combines TRBV5-4 with TRBJ2-5; tentative D call: TRBD2 (5 bases). V was shortened by 0 bases and J by 5 bases, with 14 bases between the two germline ends. CDR3 length equals 15 residues. Looked up from germline, CDR1 is SGHNT and CDR2 is YYREEE (reference sequence). CDR3 coding DNA: TGTGCCAGCAGCTTGGGGGGAGCTAGTGGGGAGACCCAGTACTTC. Protein sequence: CASSLGGASGETQYF.

The chain is built from TRBV4-1 and TRBJ1-5; tentative D call: TRBD1 (5 bases). CDR1 is MGHRA, CDR2 YSYEKL, per germline. This CDR3 is 15 amino acids long. The V end lost 1 base, the J end lost 1 base, and 8 bases lay between the germline ends. As DNA, the CDR3 is TGCGCCAGCAGCCAAGTATGGGGGAGCAATCAGCCCCAGCATTTT. As protein: CASSQVWGSNQPQHF.

In this sample, this clone turned up a few times. This chain uses TRBV18 with TRBJ2-2, with D hard to call. The germline CDR1 and CDR2 sequences are KGHSH and LQKENI. The length of the CDR3 is 15 residues. The ends were cut back, 3 bases at V and 1 base at J, with 9 bases in the middle. The CDR3 nucleotides are TGTGCCAGCTCACCCCCCGTTCAGAACACCGGGGAGCTGTTTTTT. Translating it yields CASSPPVQNTGELFF.

The chain couples TRBV11-2 to TRBJ2-1; 9 bases are shared with TRBD2. Per the germline V gene, CDR1 is SGHAT and CDR2 is FQNNGV. V was clipped by 6 bases and J by 6 bases; unmatched bases: 18. The CDR3 is 18 amino acids. The CDR3 loop is CASSSGTFSGRVGNEQFF. The CDR3 DNA sequence: TGTGCCAGCAGTTCAGGGACCTTTAGCGGGAGAGTTGGCAATGAGCAGTTCTTC.

This chain uses TRBV20-1 with TRBJ1-2, with no clear D. The germline gives CDR1 DFQATT, CDR2 SNEGSKA (reference sequence). The V gene lost 5 bases and the J gene lost 7 bases, with 8 bases spanning the gap. The CDR3 spans 10 residues. Here the CDR3 reads CSAGSGGYTF. In DNA form, the CDR3 reads TGCAGTGCTGGAAGTGGTGGCTACACCTTC.

This sequence joins TRBV5-1 and TRBJ2-5; 9 bases agree with TRBD1. This CDR3 region has 15 residues. The germline V gene encodes CDR1 SGHRS and CDR2 YFSETQ. The trim removed 0 bases at V and 4 bases at J, leaving 4 bases unmatched. The CDR3 here is CASSLGGQGAETQYF. As DNA, the CDR3 is TGCGCCAGCAGCTTGGGGGGACAGGGAGCAGAGACCCAGTACTTC.

The chain combines TRBV10-3 with TRBJ2-5; maybe TRBD2 (6 bases). Deletions cut 8 bases from V and 5 bases from J, with 15 bases between. This CDR3 is built from 13 residues. CDR1 ENHRY and CDR2 SYGVKD come from the germline V gene. The CDR3 loop reads CAIAGSRQETQYF. The CDR3 coding sequence is TGTGCCATCGCCGGGAGTAGGCAGGAGACCCAGTACTTC.

The rearrangement uses TRBV7-9 and TRBJ2-1; D assignment may be TRBD1 or TRBD2 (5 bases each). CDR3 length: 15 residues. Per the germline V gene, CDR1 is SEHNR and CDR2 is FQNEAQ (reference sequence). V dropped 0 bases and J dropped 13 bases, with 19 bases sitting between them. This CDR3 is CASSLAQVGQRDQFF. The CDR3 DNA sequence: TGTGCCAGCAGCTTAGCGCAGGTGGGGCAGAGGGACCAGTTCTTC.

This clone ranks as medium-sized. The chain uses TRBV6-5 and TRBJ2-1; the match to TRBD1 covers 7 bases. There are 13 residues in the CDR3. Germline V gene lookup returns CDR1 MNHEY and CDR2 SVGAGI. V shed 6 bases and J 2 bases; nucleotides not matched to a gene: 1. CDR3 in DNA: TGTGCCAGCAGAGGGACAGCCTACAATGAGCAGTTCTTC. Translated, it gives CASRGTAYNEQFF.

This chain links TRBV2 with TRBJ2-1, with D hard to call. CDR3 length: 12 amino acids. CDR1 and CDR2 (germline): SNHLY, FYNNEI. The V gene lost 7 bases and the J gene lost 3 bases, with 7 bases spanning the gap. The CDR3 loop is CASIPNYNEQFF. The CDR3 bases are TGTGCCAGCATACCCAACTACAATGAGCAGTTCTTC.

The rearrangement uses TRBV27 and TRBJ2-7; 8 nucleotides align to TRBD1. Germline V CDR1 and CDR2: MNHEY, SMNVEV (reference sequence). The length of the CDR3 is 13 residues. V was pared by 5 bases and J by 2 bases, with 2 bases of the junction left unmatched. The CDR3, as DNA: TGTGCCAGCAGTGGACAGGGACCCTACGAGCAGTACTTC. It encodes CASSGQGPYEQYF.

This clone occurred a few times. The chain carries TRBV28 and TRBJ1-5; maybe TRBD1 (5 bases). CDR1 is MDHEN, CDR2 SYDVKM, per germline. The V end was cut by 6 bases, the J end by 3 bases, with 12 bases between. The CDR3 extends over 14 amino acids. For the CDR3, the DNA is TGTGCCAGCAGGGAAAGGGGACTCAATCAGCCCCAGCATTTT. Amino acids: CASRERGLNQPQHF.